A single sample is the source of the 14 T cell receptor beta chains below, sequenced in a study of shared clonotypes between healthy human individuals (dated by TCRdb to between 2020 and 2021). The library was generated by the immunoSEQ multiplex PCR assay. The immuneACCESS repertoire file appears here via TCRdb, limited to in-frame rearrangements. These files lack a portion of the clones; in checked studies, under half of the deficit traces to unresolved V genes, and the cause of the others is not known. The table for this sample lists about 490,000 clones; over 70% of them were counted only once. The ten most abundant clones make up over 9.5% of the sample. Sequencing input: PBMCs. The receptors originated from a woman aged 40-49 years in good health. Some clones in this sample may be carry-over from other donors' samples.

CDR3 sequence: CASSNTGGKKTQYF. CDR3 DNA sequence: TGTGCCAGCAGCAACACAGGGGGCAAAAAGACCCAGTACTTC. The chain combines TRBV7-2 with TRBJ2-5; 9 bases align to TRBD1. V gave up 5 bases and J gave up 6 bases; unmatched junction bases: 7. CDR3 size: 14 residues. Per the germline V gene, CDR1 is SGHTA and CDR2 is FQGNSA.

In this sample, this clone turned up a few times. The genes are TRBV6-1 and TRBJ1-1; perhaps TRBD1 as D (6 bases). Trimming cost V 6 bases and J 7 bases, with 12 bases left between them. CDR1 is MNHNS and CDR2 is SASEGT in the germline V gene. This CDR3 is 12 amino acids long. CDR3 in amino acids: CASRQGWVEAFF. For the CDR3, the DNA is TGTGCCAGCAGACAGGGTTGGGTTGAAGCTTTCTTT.

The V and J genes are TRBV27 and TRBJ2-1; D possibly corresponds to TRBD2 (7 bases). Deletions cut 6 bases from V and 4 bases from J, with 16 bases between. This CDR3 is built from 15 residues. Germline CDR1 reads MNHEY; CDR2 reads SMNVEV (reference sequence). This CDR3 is CASRPGGGGYNEQFF. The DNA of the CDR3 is TGTGCCAGCAGGCCCGGGGGCGGGGGTTACAATGAGCAGTTCTTC.

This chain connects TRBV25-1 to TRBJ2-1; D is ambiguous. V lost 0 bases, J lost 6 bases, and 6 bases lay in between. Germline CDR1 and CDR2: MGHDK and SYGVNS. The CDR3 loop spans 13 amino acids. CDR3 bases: TGTGCCAGCAGTGAATATAGCAGCAATGAGCAGTTCTTC. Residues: CASSEYSSNEQFF.

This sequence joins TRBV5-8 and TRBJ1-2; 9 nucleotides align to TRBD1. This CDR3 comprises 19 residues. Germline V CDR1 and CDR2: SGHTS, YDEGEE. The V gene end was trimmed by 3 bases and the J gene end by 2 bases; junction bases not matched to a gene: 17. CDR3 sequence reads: CASSSRPGQGGYLNYGYTF. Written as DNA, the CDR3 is TGTGCCAGCAGCTCCCGCCCGGGACAGGGTGGTTACTTAAACTATGGCTACACCTTC.

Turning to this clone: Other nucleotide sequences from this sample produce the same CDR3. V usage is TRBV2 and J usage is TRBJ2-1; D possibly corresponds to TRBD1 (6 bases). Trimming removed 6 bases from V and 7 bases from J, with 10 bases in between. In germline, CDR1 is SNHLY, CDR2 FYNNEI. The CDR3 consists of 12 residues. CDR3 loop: CASRDSYNEQFF. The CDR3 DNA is TGTGCCAGCAGGGACAGCTATAATGAGCAGTTCTTC.

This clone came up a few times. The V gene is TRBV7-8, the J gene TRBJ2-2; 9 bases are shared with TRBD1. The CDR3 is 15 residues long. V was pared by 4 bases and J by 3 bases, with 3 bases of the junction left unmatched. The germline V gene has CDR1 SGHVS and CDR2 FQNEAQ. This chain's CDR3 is CASSSGQGHTGELFF. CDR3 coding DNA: TGTGCCAGCAGCTCTGGACAGGGGCACACCGGGGAGCTGTTTTTT.

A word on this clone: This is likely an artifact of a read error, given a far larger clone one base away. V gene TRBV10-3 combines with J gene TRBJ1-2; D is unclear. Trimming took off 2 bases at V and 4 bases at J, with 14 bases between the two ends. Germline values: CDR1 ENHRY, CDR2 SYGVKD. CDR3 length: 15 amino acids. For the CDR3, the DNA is TGTGCCATCAGTGAGAGGCAGCCCGCTAGCTATGGCTACACCTTC. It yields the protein CAISERQPASYGYTF.

The CDR3: CASSSGTSGSTDTQYF. CDR3 sequence (DNA): TGTGCCAGCAGCTCTGGGACTAGCGGGAGCACAGATACGCAGTATTTT. The chain links TRBV2 to TRBJ2-3; TRBD2 aligns across 12 bases. The germline V gene encodes CDR1 SNHLY and CDR2 FYNNEI. The CDR3 length is 16 residues. Trimming took 6 bases from V and 0 from J; bases not matched to a gene: 4.

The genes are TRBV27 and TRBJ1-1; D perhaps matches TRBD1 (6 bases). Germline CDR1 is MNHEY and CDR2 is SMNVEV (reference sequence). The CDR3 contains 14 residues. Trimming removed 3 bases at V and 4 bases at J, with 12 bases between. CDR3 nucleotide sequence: TGTGCCAGCAGTTTCCTCCCAGGGGCCACTGAAGCTTTCTTT. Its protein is CASSFLPGATEAFF.

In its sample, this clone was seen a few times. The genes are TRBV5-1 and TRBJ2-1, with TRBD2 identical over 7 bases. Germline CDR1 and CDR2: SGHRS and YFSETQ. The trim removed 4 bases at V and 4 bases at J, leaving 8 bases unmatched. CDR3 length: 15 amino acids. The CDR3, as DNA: TGCGCCAGCAGCGACGCTAGCGGAACTTACAATGAGCAGTTCTTC. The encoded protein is CASSDASGTYNEQFF.

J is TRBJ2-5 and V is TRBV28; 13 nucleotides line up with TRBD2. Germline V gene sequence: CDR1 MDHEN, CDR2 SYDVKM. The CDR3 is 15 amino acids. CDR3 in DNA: TGTTCCTGCAAACTACTAGCGGGAGGGCCAGGGACCCAGTACTTC. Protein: CSCKLLAGGPGTQYF.

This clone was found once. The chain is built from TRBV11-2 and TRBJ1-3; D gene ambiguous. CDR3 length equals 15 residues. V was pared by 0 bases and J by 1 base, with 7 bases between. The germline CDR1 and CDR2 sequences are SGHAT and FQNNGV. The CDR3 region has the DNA TGTGCCAGCAGCTTAGATCCGGGGTCTGGAAACACCATATATTTT. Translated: CASSLDPGSGNTIYF.

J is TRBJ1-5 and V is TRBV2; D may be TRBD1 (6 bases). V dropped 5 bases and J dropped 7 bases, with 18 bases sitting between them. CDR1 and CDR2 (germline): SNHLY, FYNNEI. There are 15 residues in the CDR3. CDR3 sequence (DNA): TGTGCCAGCAGTCCCGGGGGCAGGGGTGAACAGCCCCAGCATTTT. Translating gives CASSPGGRGEQPQHF.